This T cell receptor (beta chain) appears in the sequencing data of a study of response to subunit inactivated influenza vaccine. Study results and limitations: Few new T cells, the authors suggested, are recruited by each seasonal influenza vaccination.

Regarding this clonotype: Its antigen is as yet unknown.

TCRdb reanalysed the RT-PCR reads using MiXCR and keeps one entry per CDR3 protein. The sample holds about 190,000 distinct CDR3 sequences, around an eighth seen once. This CDR3 spans 14 amino acids. Germline V gives CDR1 LNHDA, CDR2 SQIVND (reference sequence). Trimming removed 6 bases at V and 4 bases at J, with 13 bases between. This TCR derives from a man aged 45-60 years who received an inactivated influenza vaccine. The V and J genes are TRBV19 and TRBJ1-5, with D maybe TRBD1 (5 bases). This sample comprised CD8+ T cells sorted from PBMCs, obtained about 5 days after vaccination. The CDR3 loop is CASSRAGWNQPQHF. The CDR3 coding sequence is TGTGCCAGTAGCAGAGCAGGGTGGAATCAGCCCCAGCATTTT.